Following are 6 T cell receptor beta chains from one sample sequenced in a study of B cell selection in AIRE deficiency. CD4+CD127+ cells were sorted as the conventional CD4 T cells. Repertoires were generated with immunoSEQ multiplex PCR, while TCRdb's copy carries only in-frame clones and drops some. The table shows about 25,000 clones, with nearly 97% occurring only once. The sequenced material came from CD4+CD127+ conventional T cells sorted from PBMCs. These receptor sequences come from a human donor in good health.

This rearrangement joins TRBV19 to TRBJ1-3, with D perhaps matching TRBD1 (6 bases). V dropped 5 bases and J dropped 1 base, with 12 bases sitting between them. CDR1 and CDR2 from the germline V gene are LNHDA and SQIVND (reference sequence). This CDR3 has 15 amino acids. The CDR3 region has the DNA TGTGCCAGTAGTTCGAACACAGGGTCTGGAAACACCATATATTTT. It is translated as CASSSNTGSGNTIYF.

The rearrangement links TRBV6-1 to TRBJ1-5, with D uncertain. The CDR3 is 14 residues long. Trimming shortened V by 3 bases and J by 5 bases, and 11 bases separated the two germline ends. Germline CDR1 MNHNS, CDR2 SASEGT. The DNA of the CDR3 is TGTGCCAGCAGTGACGGCGGAACTTATCAGCCCCAGCATTTT. It specifies CASSDGGTYQPQHF.

V is TRBV21-1 and J is TRBJ1-1; the D call TRBD1 from the table was never checked on the DNA. TRBV21-1 is tagged as a pseudogene. This CDR3 spans 18 amino acids. CDR3 sequence: CASSMQTPDRRGGTEAFF. The CDR3 region has the DNA TGTGCCAGCAGCATGCAGACCCCTGACCGGAGAGGGGGCACTGAAGCTTTCTTT.

In this sample, this clone turned up a few times. The chain carries TRBV30 and TRBJ1-5; D perhaps matches TRBD1 (5 bases). This CDR3 has 13 residues. V was pared by 6 bases and J by 4 bases, with 13 bases between. The germline V gene encodes CDR1 GTSNPN and CDR2 SVGIG (reference sequence). CDR3 residues: CACKGTGNQPQHF. The DNA of the CDR3 is TGTGCCTGTAAGGGCACAGGTAATCAGCCCCAGCATTTT.

This sequence joins TRBV10-1 and TRBJ2-3; 10 bases fit TRBD2. Germline V gives CDR1 WNHNN, CDR2 SYGVQD (reference sequence). The CDR3 consists of 16 residues. Trimming at V came to 5 bases and at J to 2 bases, leaving 7 bases not matched to a gene. The CDR3 sequence is CASSPGTSVDTDTQYF. In DNA, the CDR3 is TGCGCCAGCAGTCCCGGGACTAGCGTTGACACAGATACGCAGTATTTT.

This clone occurred once. V usage is TRBV11-2 and J usage is TRBJ1-6; D not certain. The germline V gene encodes CDR1 SGHAT and CDR2 FQNNGV. There are 15 residues in the CDR3. V shed 1 base and J shed 6 bases, with 10 bases lying between them. CDR3 sequence reads: CASSLGPSSNSPLHF. In DNA form, the CDR3 reads TGTGCCAGCAGCTTAGGGCCCAGCTCTAATTCACCCCTCCACTTT.